The 5 T cell receptor beta chains given below trace back to one sample, sequenced in a study of T cell responses to AZD1222 COVID-19 vaccine. Profiled with immunoSEQ multiplex PCR; TCRdb holds only in-frame clones, not every one. The table includes around 110,000 clones, 75% to 90% detected once. Sequencing used peripheral blood, obtained on day 0 of AZD1222 vaccination. These receptors all come from an adult in good health.

The chain links TRBV24-1 to TRBJ2-7; 8 nucleotides line up with TRBD1. The CDR3 is 12 residues long. The germline CDR1 and CDR2 sequences are KGHDR and SFDVKD. V gave up 7 bases and J gave up 8 bases; unmatched junction bases: 6. The CDR3 protein is CATSDRGMKQYF. The CDR3 nucleotides read TGTGCCACCAGCGACAGGGGAATGAAGCAGTACTTC.

The chain carries TRBV7-9 and TRBJ1-6, with 11 bases lining up with TRBD1. With 5 bases clipped from V and 7 bases from J, the junction kept 13 bases outside the gene matches. Germline lookup yields CDR1 SEHNR and CDR2 FQNEAQ (reference sequence). CDR3 length equals 18 residues. CDR3 sequence: CASSPPWAGTGGNSPLHF. As DNA, the CDR3 is TGTGCCAGCAGCCCCCCCTGGGCCGGGACAGGGGGAAATTCACCCCTCCACTTT.

The chain has TRBV29-1 and TRBJ2-3; 9 positions match TRBD1. J lost 1 base, V lost 1 base, and 3 bases had no gene match. This CDR3 is 15 amino acids long. The V gene's germline CDR1 is SQVTM and CDR2 ANQGSEA. In DNA, the CDR3 is TGCAGCGTTGAAGTTGGGACAGGGCGCACAGATACGCAGTATTTT. This gives the protein CSVEVGTGRTDTQYF.

The gene calls are TRBV29-1 and TRBJ2-3; D tentatively reads TRBD1 or TRBD2 (6 bases each). The CDR3 totals 16 residues. CDR1 is SQVTM, CDR2 ANQGSEA, per germline. The CDR3 reads CGSLGGGTGSTDTQYF. CDR3 sequence (DNA): TGCGGATCTTTAGGAGGGGGGACGGGAAGCACAGATACGCAGTATTTT.

This sequence joins TRBV28 and TRBJ2-1; the D is unclear. This CDR3 is 13 amino acids long. Trimming removed 6 bases at V and 3 bases at J, with 9 bases between. Looked up from germline, CDR1 is MDHEN and CDR2 is SYDVKM. CDR3 sequence reads: CASSSPFYNEQFF. The DNA of the CDR3 is TGTGCCAGCAGCTCGCCATTCTACAATGAGCAGTTCTTC.